This T cell receptor (beta chain) was identified during a study of identical twins. TCRdb called the 5' RACE reads again in MiXCR, with one record for every CDR3 protein. The data hold around 280,000 distinct CDR3 sequences, with 6.5% to 9.5% observed a single time. About this clonotype: What it binds is not known.

Every one of the donors was a healthy Caucasian. This CDR3 spans 15 amino acids. Trimming removed 1 base at V and 7 bases at J, with 14 bases between. CDR1 is SGHDT and CDR2 is YYEEEE in the germline V gene. General observations from the study: The study reached conclusions through statistical analysis that was cross-sectional, not following the same donors. Abundant beta clonotypes from cord blood bore fewer insertions; memory repertoires lacked this pattern. Compared with unrelated sharing, twin-shared out-of-frame alpha sequences had more low-probability sequences.

This sample was shared with a second study, whose subject was yellow fever vaccine responses in identical twins.

The clonotype comes from a young woman in good health. The sample was memory (CD45RO+) T cells sorted from blood. This chain links TRBV5-6 with TRBJ1-4; D gene unclear. The CDR3 protein is CASSLFRTVGEKLFF. The CDR3 nucleotides read TGTGCCAGCAGCTTGTTTAGGACCGTTGGTGAAAAACTGTTTTTT.